These T cell receptor beta chains were read from a single sample in a study of blood T cell repertoires in COVID-19. Only in-frame clones appear in the TCRdb table, and some are missing; sequencing was by immunoSEQ multiplex PCR. The sample contains some 400,000 clones, 80% to 90% of which appear only once. Sequenced material: peripheral blood. These receptors were obtained from a woman aged 60-75 years with COVID-19, enrolled during active disease. CDR3s include the opening cysteine and the closing phenylalanine or tryptophan. The D gene is left open where the match is weak. The size field is filled for only some rows; it gives once, few, many or a size class.

j_call v_call d_call cdr3_length clone_size cdr3_nt cdr3_aa
TRBJ1-2 TRBV5-4 TRBD1 14 NA TGTGCCAGCAGCGCACAGGGGGCGCGTTATGGCTACACCTTC CASSAQGARYGYTF
TRBJ2-7 TRBV6-5 NA 15 NA TGTGCCAGCAGTTACTCCTCCAAGGGAGGCTACGAGCAGTACTTC CASSYSSKGGYEQYF
TRBJ2-1 TRBV19 TRBD2 16 NA TGTGCCAGTAAAGACACGGGGACTAGCGGGTACAATGAGCAGTTCTTC CASKDTGTSGYNEQFF
TRBJ2-1 TRBV3-1/TRBV3-2 NA 12 NA TGTGCCAGCAGCCCTAGTTATAGTGAGCAGTTCTTC CASSPSYSEQFF
TRBJ2-5 TRBV29-1 TRBD1 13 NA TGCAGCGTGAGGGGACAGGGGGCGGAGACCCAGTACTTC CSVRGQGAETQYF
TRBJ2-6 TRBV5-4 NA 15 few TGTGCCAGCAGCTTGGGCGCTTCTGGGGCCAACGTCCTGACTTTC CASSLGASGANVLTF
TRBJ2-7 TRBV27 TRBD2 15 NA TGTGCCAGCAGTTCACCGGGACTAGCGGCCTACGAGCAGTACTTC CASSSPGLAAYEQYF
TRBJ1-2 TRBV11-2 TRBD1 15 NA TGTGCCAGCAGTCCTAGTGGGACAGGGGACTATGGCTACACCTTC CASSPSGTGDYGYTF
TRBJ1-1 TRBV11-1 NA 12 NA TGTGCCAGCAGCTTGACAAACACTGAAGCTTTCTTT CASSLTNTEAFF
TRBJ2-7 TRBV28 TRBD1 15 NA TGTGCCACCTACTCCTTGGGGACAGGGGGGTACGAGCAGTACTTC CATYSLGTGGYEQYF
TRBJ1-6 TRBV7-2 NA 15 once TGTGCCAGCAGCTTAGTTCACAGAGCCCCTTCCCCCCTCCACTTT CASSLVHRAPSPLHF
TRBJ2-3 TRBV6-5 TRBD1 15 NA TGTGCCAGCAGCACTCTAACAGGGGGCGGTGATACGCAGTATTTT CASSTLTGGGDTQYF
TRBJ1-2 TRBV7-8 NA 14 once TGTGCCAGCAGCATCACTCAGGGGCAGGGGGGCTACACCTTC CASSITQGQGGYTF
TRBJ2-1 TRBV5-6 TRBD1 16 NA TGTGCCAGCAGCTACAGGGGTCCCTACCTTTACAATGAGCAGTTCTTC CASSYRGPYLYNEQFF
TRBJ2-6 TRBV10-3 TRBD1 18 NA TGTGCCATCAGTGCACAACAGGGGGCGCGGGACGGGGCCAACGTCCTGACTTTC CAISAQQGARDGANVLTF
TRBJ1-2 TRBV5-6 NA 13 NA TGTGCCAGCAGCTTGGAAGTGAGCTATGGCTACACCTTC CASSLEVSYGYTF
TRBJ1-2 TRBV6-5 NA 13 NA TGTGCCAGCAGTCGAGACAGGACCTATGGCTACACCTTC CASSRDRTYGYTF
TRBJ1-2 TRBV28 NA 12 few TGTGCCAGCAGTTCCGACAGCTATGGCTACACCTTC CASSSDSYGYTF
TRBJ1-4 TRBV11-2 NA 15 NA TGTGCCAGCAGCTCCTCGCGAGGGGGTTGGGAAAAACTGTTTTTT CASSSSRGGWEKLFF
TRBJ2-1 TRBV28 NA 13 NA TGTGCCGGGAGCTCCCTGGGATACAATGAGCAGTTCTTC CAGSSLGYNEQFF
TRBJ2-7 TRBV28 NA 16 once TGTGCCAGCAGTTTATCCACGACTCGGAGAGTTTGCGAGCAGTACTTC CASSLSTTRRVCEQYF
TRBJ2-3 TRBV28 TRBD2 15 NA TGTGCCAGCAGGGGACTAGCGGGTTCCACAGATACGCAGTATTTT CASRGLAGSTDTQYF
TRBJ2-1 TRBV6-5 NA 14 NA TGTGCCAGCCAAACCGGGACTGCCCAAAGTGAGCAGTTCTTC CASQTGTAQSEQFF
TRBJ1-3 TRBV4-2 NA 17 NA TGTGCCAGCAGCCAAGAAGACGGGGGAATTTGGGGAAACACCATATATTTT CASSQEDGGIWGNTIYF
TRBJ2-2 TRBV27 TRBD1 15 NA TGTGCCAGCAGTTTCGACAGGGTGAACGGCGGGGAGCTGTTTTTT CASSFDRVNGGELFF
TRBJ1-1 TRBV6-1 TRBD1 14 few TGTGCCAGCAGTGAGACAGGGGTGAACACTGAAGCTTTCTTT CASSETGVNTEAFF
TRBJ2-7 TRBV18 TRBD1 13 NA TGTGCCAGCTCACACGGACAGGGCGACGAGCAGTACTTC CASSHGQGDEQYF
TRBJ1-3 TRBV5-1 NA 13 NA TGCGCCAGCAGCTTGCTCCGCGGGGACACCATATATTTT CASSLLRGDTIYF
TRBJ2-1 TRBV5-1 TRBD1 15 NA TGCGCCAGCAGTTCCGGACAGGGAGCCTACAATGAGCAGTTCTTC CASSSGQGAYNEQFF
TRBJ1-4 TRBV2 NA 16 NA TGTGCCAGCAGTCGACGGGACACTGCAACTAATGAAAAACTGTTTTTT CASSRRDTATNEKLFF
TRBJ1-2 TRBV23-1 NA 16 NA TGCGCCAGCAGTCAATCGTTGGAGGGTCCTAACTATGGCTACACCTTC CASSQSLEGPNYGYTF
TRBJ2-1 TRBV19 TRBD1 14 NA TGTGCCTCCCAGGGACAGGGCAAAAACAATGAGCAGTTCTTC CASQGQGKNNEQFF
TRBJ1-1 TRBV3-1/TRBV3-2 TRBD1 14 once TGTGCCAGCAGCCGAGGACAGGCGAACACTGAAGCTTTCTTT CASSRGQANTEAFF
TRBJ2-3 TRBV5-1 TRBD1 17 NA TGCGCCACCAAGCGGAAAGCCGGGACAGGAAGCACAGATACGCAGTATTTT CATKRKAGTGSTDTQYF
TRBJ2-2 TRBV18 NA 15 NA TGTGCCAGCTCACCAATACCTACCGCACCCGGGGAGCTGTTTTTT CASSPIPTAPGELFF
TRBJ1-2 TRBV6-5 TRBD1 15 NA TGTGCCAGCAGTACAGGGGGGGCTCTTAACTATGGCTACACCTTC CASSTGGALNYGYTF
TRBJ1-6 TRBV5-1 TRBD1 16 NA TGCGCCAGCAGTCAGATCACCGGGACAGGGGTTTCACCCCTCCACTTT CASSQITGTGVSPLHF
TRBJ2-1 TRBV7-2 NA 15 many TGTGCCAGCAGCTCAAGCGGAGCCGTTTCCAATGAGCAGTTCTTC CASSSSGAVSNEQFF
TRBJ1-6 TRBV7-3 TRBD1 16 NA TGTGCCAGCAGCGCCCGGGACAGGGGGCTAAATTCACCCCTCCACTTT CASSARDRGLNSPLHF
TRBJ2-7 TRBV3-1/TRBV3-2 TRBD2 15 NA TGTGCCAGCAGTGTTGGAAGCGGGGGGTTCTACGAGCAGTACTTC CASSVGSGGFYEQYF
TRBJ2-3 TRBV9 TRBD2 13 NA TGTGCCAGCAGCCCGGGGGGAGGATATACGCAGTATTTT CASSPGGGYTQYF
TRBJ1-6 TRBV7-9 NA 13 NA TGTGCCAGCAACCTACAGAAAAATTCACCCCTCCACTTT CASNLQKNSPLHF
TRBJ2-5 TRBV7-6 TRBD2 16 NA TGTGCCAGCAGCTTACCTAGCGGGGGGGGAGGCGAGACCCAGTACTTC CASSLPSGGGGETQYF
TRBJ1-2 TRBV7-9 TRBD1 14 NA TGTGCCAGCAGCCTGGACAGGGTGAACTATGGCTACACCTTC CASSLDRVNYGYTF
TRBJ1-2 TRBV19 NA 14 NA TGTGCCAGTAGTATCCAGGGAAACCTCTATGGCTACACCTTC CASSIQGNLYGYTF
TRBJ1-2 TRBV2 NA 15 NA TGTGCCAGCAGTGCTCGACAGACCCCTAACTATGGCTACACCTTC CASSARQTPNYGYTF
TRBJ2-5 TRBV2 NA 13 NA TGTGCCAGCAGTCCGAGGGAAAAGGGGACCCAGTACTTC CASSPREKGTQYF